This T cell receptor (beta chain) was identified during a study of blood T cell repertoires in COVID-19 (dated by TCRdb to about 2020). Context from the whole study: Samples covering the acute and convalescent phases of COVID-19 were provided by collaborators in the United States, Italy and Spain. HLA class I and class II types, where available, came from metadata supplied by the sample provider rather than from assay-based typing. Subjects who had been exposed to COVID-19, were actively infected with it, or had recovered from it provided the deeply sampled blood TCRbeta repertoires that made up the dataset. The prospective study material was composed of cDNA or gDNA derived from T cells, B-cell-depleted T cells, or PBMCs. A freely available public database, intended as a resource for researchers studying the immune response to SARS-CoV-2, is where the repertoires were released. The samples were drawn from the first 160 participants of the ongoing ImmuneRACE study and from under 1,500 subjects provided by 6 global collaborators. A de-identified subject ID, COVID-19 status, age in years and sex were almost always included in the sample metadata.

Broader findings and caveats from the paper: The amount of clinical and demographic metadata varied by source and participant and was provided uncurated.

One collaborating source in Seattle enrolled patients while the patients were actively infected and followed the patients over time throughout the course of disease. Whole blood was collected in K2EDTA tubes by collaborating institutions according to the institutions' own protocols. For TCRbeta analysis, collaborator samples were shipped as frozen whole blood, as isolated PBMCs, or as DNA extracted from either sample type. TCRbeta CDR3 regions were amplified from genomic DNA using the immunoSEQ Assay, a bias-controlled multiplex PCR. In the authors' own workflow: The number of nucleated cells in each sample was estimated from the amplification of reference gene primers within the assay. To quantify the absolute abundance of each unique TCRbeta CDR3 rearrangement, sequence reads were collapsed and filtered. Productive Simpson clonality was computed per sample as the square root of Simpson's diversity index over productive rearrangements. Held by TCRdb, this immuneACCESS table contains in-frame sequences only and omits some clones. Under half of the omission traces to an unresolved V gene where checked; the cause of the rest is unknown. V and J calls and clone size are those listed in that table; D and trimming were worked out from the DNA. The sample table shows almost 400,000 clones, and around 87% are seen once. Jointly, the top ten make up 2% to 2.5% of the sample.

As regards this clone: The antigen this receptor binds is unknown. Base quality data are lacking; no much larger clone is found one base away.

From the germline V gene, CDR1 is SGHAT and CDR2 is FQNNGV. Including cysteine and phenylalanine, the CDR3 has 14 amino acids. The entry retains the CDR3 DNA only, 42 bases that are in frame from base 1. V is trimmed back by 7 bases and J by 0 bases, and the junction contains 4 bases that no gene match accounts for. The rearranged chain carries TRBV11-2 and TRBJ2-3; TRBD2 matches 7 bases in the middle. Material: peripheral blood. The sequence came from a woman aged 55 to 70 with COVID-19, enrolled during active disease. The CDR3 is CASTGEGSTDTQYF. The DNA sequence reads TGTGCCAGCACCGGGGAGGGTAGCACAGATACGCAGTATTTT.